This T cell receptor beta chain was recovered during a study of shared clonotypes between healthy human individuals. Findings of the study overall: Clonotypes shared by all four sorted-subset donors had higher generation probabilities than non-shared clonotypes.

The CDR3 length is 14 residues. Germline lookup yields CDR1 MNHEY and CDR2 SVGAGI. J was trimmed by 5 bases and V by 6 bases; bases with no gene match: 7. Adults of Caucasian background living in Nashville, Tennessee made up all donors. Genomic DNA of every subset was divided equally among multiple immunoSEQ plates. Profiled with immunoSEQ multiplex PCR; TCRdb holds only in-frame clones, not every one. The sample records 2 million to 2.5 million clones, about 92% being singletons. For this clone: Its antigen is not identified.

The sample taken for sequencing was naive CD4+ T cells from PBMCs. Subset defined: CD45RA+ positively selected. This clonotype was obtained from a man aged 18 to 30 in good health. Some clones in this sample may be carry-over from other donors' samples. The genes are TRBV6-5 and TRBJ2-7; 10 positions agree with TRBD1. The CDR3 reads CASRRDRGVHEQYF. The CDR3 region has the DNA TGTGCCAGCAGAAGGGACAGGGGAGTTCACGAGCAGTACTTC.